One and the same sample provided the 23 T cell receptor beta chains below, sequenced in a study of cytomegalovirus exposure and HLA in healthy donors. The PCR employed 60 Vbeta primers together with 13 Jbeta primers. The protocol was immunoSEQ multiplex PCR, while the TCRdb copy is restricted to in-frame clones and leaves out a portion. Of about 130,000 clones listed, 74% are singletons. The specimen was PBMCs. Receptor source: a woman in her 50s in good health and CMV-seropositive.

In its sample, this clone was seen a few times. The chain couples TRBV6-5 to TRBJ1-3; no reliable D call. V lost 1 base, J lost 2 bases, and 9 bases lay in between. CDR1 is MNHEY, CDR2 SVGAGI, per germline. This CDR3 region has 15 residues. The CDR3 nucleotides read TGTGCCAGCAGTTACTTCAGCGGTACTGGAAACACCATATATTTT. Residues: CASSYFSGTGNTIYF.

This chain joins TRBV5-1 and TRBJ1-6, with D hard to call. The CDR3 length is 14 residues. Trimming removed 10 bases from V and 6 bases from J, with 17 bases in between. CDR1 is SGHRS and CDR2 is YFSETQ in the germline V gene. The CDR3 bases are TGCGCCGCTCCGTGCGGGTTTGGTAATTCACCCCTCCACTTT. Residues: CAAPCGFGNSPLHF.

This chain connects TRBV7-2 to TRBJ2-5; 8 nucleotides align to TRBD2. Germline values: CDR1 SGHTA, CDR2 FQGNSA. The CDR3 extends over 13 amino acids. Losses at the gene ends were 11 bases for V and 1 base for J; bases not matched to a gene: 6. The CDR3 nucleotides read TGTGCCTCCGGGGGGGCCACCCAAGAGACCCAGTACTTC. Translating it yields CASGGATQETQYF.

This chain's CDR3 is CATNGQGAKSNQPQHF. CDR3 coding DNA: TGTGCCACCAACGGACAGGGGGCGAAGAGCAATCAGCCCCAGCATTTT. The V gene is TRBV10-3, the J gene TRBJ1-5; 11 bases are shared with TRBD1. Per germline, CDR1 ENHRY and CDR2 SYGVKD. V dropped 10 bases and J dropped 1; count of bases not matched to a gene: 9. The CDR3 has 16 amino acids.

The genes are TRBV7-9 and TRBJ1-2; D is unresolved. The V and J ends lost 1 base and 4 bases respectively, with 10 bases between them. From germline, CDR1 is SEHNR and CDR2 FQNEAQ (reference sequence). CDR3 length: 14 amino acids. The DNA of the CDR3 is TGTGCCAGCAGCTTAGTCGATAGATTCTATGGCTACACCTTC. It is translated as CASSLVDRFYGYTF.

The chain links TRBV10-2 to TRBJ1-2; D might be TRBD1 (6 bases). Trimming removed 0 bases from V and 6 bases from J, with 20 bases in between. This CDR3 is built from 17 residues. Germline V gene sequence: CDR1 WSHSY, CDR2 SAAADI. The CDR3 loop is CASSESGGRRRGDGYTF. The CDR3 DNA reads TGCGCCAGCAGTGAGTCCGGGGGGCGTAGGAGAGGAGATGGCTACACCTTC.

As to this clone: Other DNA sequences in this sample translate to the same CDR3. The V and J genes are TRBV7-3 and TRBJ1-6; D call uncertain. The CDR3 is 15 amino acids. The germline V and J ends were trimmed by 0 bases and 8 bases, with 11 bases remaining between them. The germline CDR1 and CDR2 sequences are SGHTA and FQGTGA. The CDR3, as DNA: TGTGCCAGCAGCTTAACCCCAGATGTGGATTCACCCCTCCACTTT. Translating it yields CASSLTPDVDSPLHF. The whole variable domain, remainder taken from reference TRBV7-3 and TRBJ1-6, is GAGVSQTPSNKVTEKGKYVELRCDPISGHTALYWYRQSLGQGPEFLIYFQGTGAADDSGLPNDRFFAVRPEGSVSTLKIQRTERGDSAVYLCASSLTPDVDSPLHFGNGTRLTVT.

The chain joins TRBV6-5 to TRBJ1-2; maybe TRBD1 (5 bases). Germline V gives CDR1 MNHEY, CDR2 SVGAGI. The V end was cut by 4 bases, the J end by 2 bases, with 14 bases between. The CDR3 consists of 15 residues. CDR3 sequence reads: CASSSPDTSNYGYTF. Here the CDR3 DNA reads TGTGCCAGCAGTTCCCCGGACACCTCCAACTATGGCTACACCTTC.

This clone has more than one count but fewer than ten. The V gene is TRBV19, the J gene TRBJ1-2; the match to TRBD1 covers 8 bases. The CDR3 has 16 amino acids. Germline lookup yields CDR1 LNHDA and CDR2 SQIVND (reference sequence). With V trimmed by 2 bases and J by 2 bases, 7 bases remained unmatched. In DNA form, the CDR3 reads TGTGCCAGTAGTATAATGATGAGACAGGGGAACTATGGCTACACCTTC. The encoded protein is CASSIMMRQGNYGYTF. The whole variable domain, remainder taken from reference TRBV19 and TRBJ1-2, is DGGITQSPKYLFRKEGQNVTLSCEQNLNHDAMYWYRQDPGQGLRLIYYSQIVNDFQKGDIAEGYSVSREKKESFPLTVTSAQKNPTAFYLCASSIMMRQGNYGYTFGSGTRLTVV.

The chain uses TRBV9 and TRBJ1-1; 8 nucleotides align to TRBD1. Germline assignment: CDR1 SGDLS and CDR2 YYNGEE. V was pared by 1 base and J by 4 bases, with 6 bases of the junction left unmatched. CDR3 size: 15 residues. The DNA for the CDR3 is TGTGCCAGCAGCGTACAGGGGGCATGGTCCACTGAAGCTTTCTTT. This codes for CASSVQGAWSTEAFF.

The V gene is TRBV9, the J gene TRBJ2-3; D uncertain. Trimming cost V 1 base and J 0 bases, with 6 bases left between them. Per the germline V gene, CDR1 is SGDLS and CDR2 is YYNGEE. This CDR3 has 14 residues. Written as DNA, the CDR3 is TGTGCCAGCAGCGTATGTCCTAGCACAGATACGCAGTATTTT. This encodes CASSVCPSTDTQYF.

The chain recombines TRBV19 with TRBJ2-7; D may be TRBD2 (5 bases). Germline V gene sequence: CDR1 LNHDA, CDR2 SQIVND (reference sequence). The germline V and J ends were trimmed by 6 bases and 3 bases, with 21 bases remaining between them. The CDR3 totals 16 residues. CDR3 nucleotides: TGTGCCAGTAGCCAACACCTTACCGGACGGGGCTACGAGCAGTACTTC. It translates to CASSQHLTGRGYEQYF.

The chain joins TRBV11-3 to TRBJ2-2, with D unresolved. The CDR3 runs 17 residues. V lost 0 bases, J lost 0 bases, and 11 bases lay in between. Germline CDR1 and CDR2: SGHNT and YENEEA. The chain's CDR3 is CASSLDQTVANTGELFF. CDR3 coding DNA: TGTGCCAGCAGCTTAGATCAAACAGTCGCGAACACCGGGGAGCTGTTTTTT.

The sample holds a few counts of this clone. The chain uses TRBV14 and TRBJ1-2; D unresolved. V lost 7 bases and J lost 2, with 17 bases in between. The CDR3 runs to 15 residues. CDR1 is SGHDN and CDR2 is FVKESK in the germline V gene. The CDR3 loop is CASTSSPNTNYGYTF. The CDR3 nucleotides read TGTGCCAGCACCTCAAGCCCGAATACCAACTATGGCTACACCTTC.

CDR3 amino acids: CASRGQGMIEQYF. In DNA form, the CDR3 reads TGTGCCAGCAGGGGACAGGGCATGATCGAGCAGTACTTC. This chain uses TRBV27 with TRBJ2-7; 9 nucleotides align to TRBD1. The CDR3 has 13 residues. Per germline, CDR1 MNHEY and CDR2 SMNVEV (reference sequence). V lost 6 bases to trimming and J lost 6 bases; unmatched junction nucleotides: 6.

This chain connects TRBV11-2 to TRBJ1-1, with D perhaps TRBD1 (5 bases). V was pared by 2 bases and J by 1 base, with 11 bases between. Germline CDR1 SGHAT, CDR2 FQNNGV. The CDR3 is made up of 15 amino acids. The CDR3 nucleotides read TGTGCCAGCAGCTTACCGCGAACAGGGAACACTGAAGCTTTCTTT. Protein product: CASSLPRTGNTEAFF.

The chain combines TRBV9 with TRBJ2-7; 10 positions agree with TRBD1. Looked up from germline, CDR1 is SGDLS and CDR2 is YYNGEE. V lost 0 bases and J lost 3; bases outside the gene matches: 3. The CDR3 has 15 residues. In DNA, the CDR3 is TGTGCCAGCAGCGTAGACGGGACAGGGGACTACGAGCAGTACTTC. Protein product: CASSVDGTGDYEQYF.

The rearrangement links TRBV5-4 to TRBJ2-7, with unresolved D. Germline V gene data show CDR1 as SGHNT and CDR2 as YYREEE (reference sequence). This CDR3 comprises 13 residues. V was pared by 2 bases and J by 0 bases, with 6 bases between. As DNA, the CDR3 is TGTGCCAGCAGCTTTGGAGCCTCCTACGAGCAGTACTTC. It encodes CASSFGASYEQYF. Variable domain in full (rest from reference TRBV5-4 and TRBJ2-7): ETGVTQSPTHLIKTRGQQVTLRCSSQSGHNTVSWYQQALGQGPQFIFQYYREEENGRGNFPPRFSGLQFPNYSSELNVNALELDDSALYLCASSFGASYEQYFGPGTRLTVT.

The J gene is TRBJ2-1, the V gene TRBV7-9; 7 bases are shared with TRBD1. The CDR3 contains 17 residues. Trimming at V came to 4 bases and at J to 5 bases, leaving 14 bases not matched to a gene. The germline V gene has CDR1 SEHNR and CDR2 FQNEAQ (reference sequence). The CDR3: CASSSAHRGMRDNEQFF. The CDR3, as DNA: TGTGCCAGCAGCTCGGCCCACAGGGGAATGAGGGACAATGAGCAGTTCTTC.

The rearrangement uses TRBV6-5 and TRBJ1-2; D gene unclear. CDR1 and CDR2 (germline): MNHEY, SVGAGI. The CDR3 contains 14 residues. The V gene lost 4 bases and the J gene lost 2 bases, with 11 bases spanning the gap. CDR3: CASSLVSLNYGYTF. The CDR3 coding sequence is TGTGCCAGCAGTTTAGTGTCATTGAACTATGGCTACACCTTC.

The chain carries TRBV19 and TRBJ2-2, with 7 bases lining up with TRBD1. The V and J ends lost 6 bases and 7 bases, in that order; junction bases with no gene match: 11. CDR3 length: 15 amino acids. Germline V gene sequence: CDR1 LNHDA, CDR2 SQIVND (reference sequence). The CDR3 DNA sequence: TGTGCCAGTAGCCCTCAGGGGGTCCGGAACGGGGAGCTGTTTTTT. Translated: CASSPQGVRNGELFF.

This clone was observed many times. The rearrangement links TRBV25-1 to TRBJ2-7, with D perhaps TRBD1 (6 bases). The germline V and J ends were trimmed by 8 bases and 7 bases, with 18 bases remaining between them. Germline V lookup: CDR1 MGHDK, CDR2 SYGVNS. This CDR3 is built from 13 residues. CDR3: CASLPTGLREQYF. The CDR3 DNA reads as TGTGCCAGCCTACCGACAGGCCTTAGGGAGCAGTACTTC.

V usage is TRBV27 and J usage is TRBJ2-5; the match to TRBD1 covers 7 bases. Germline assignment: CDR1 MNHEY and CDR2 SMNVEV (reference sequence). CDR3 length: 17 residues. V dropped 2 bases and J dropped 4; count of bases not matched to a gene: 13. In DNA, the CDR3 is TGTGCCAGCAGTTTAAGGCTTCGACAGGGAGTAGGAGAGACCCAGTACTTC. Protein product: CASSLRLRQGVGETQYF.